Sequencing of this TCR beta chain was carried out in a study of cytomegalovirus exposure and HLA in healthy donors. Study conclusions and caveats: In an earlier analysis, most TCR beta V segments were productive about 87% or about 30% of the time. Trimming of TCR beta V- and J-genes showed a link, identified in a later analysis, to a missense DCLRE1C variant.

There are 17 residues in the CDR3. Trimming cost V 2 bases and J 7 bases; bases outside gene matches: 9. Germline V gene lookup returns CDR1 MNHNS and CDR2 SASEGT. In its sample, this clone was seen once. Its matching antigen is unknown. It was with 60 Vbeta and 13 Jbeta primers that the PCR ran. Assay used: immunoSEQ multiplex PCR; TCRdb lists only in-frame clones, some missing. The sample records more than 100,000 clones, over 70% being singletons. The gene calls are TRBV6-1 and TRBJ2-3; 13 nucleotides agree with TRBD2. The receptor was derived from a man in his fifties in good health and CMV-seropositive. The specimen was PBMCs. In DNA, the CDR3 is TGTGCCAGCAGTGAACGCGGGACTAGCGGGATGCGGAATACGCAGTATTTT. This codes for CASSERGTSGMRNTQYF.